Below, one TCR beta chain is given with its context. Its antigen is as yet unknown. Template switching added a universal primer site; cDNA carried unique molecular identifiers. TCRdb ran MiXCR on the 5' RACE reads and lists one entry per CDR3 protein. The sample carries a few hundred thousand distinct CDR3 sequences, 15% to 20% recorded once. The CDR3 totals 16 residues. V lost 7 bases and J lost 9; bases outside the gene matches: 11. Germline values: CDR1 LNHDA, CDR2 SQIVND (reference sequence). This record comes from a study of identical twins. Study-level results: Clonotypes of the beta chain that were abundant in cord blood carried fewer insertions (memory repertoires showed none). Among monozygotic twins, out-of-frame TCR alpha sharing exceeded what models predicted.

The source material was naive T cells sorted from blood. This clonotype was obtained from a man aged 50 to 59 in good health. V usage is TRBV19 and J usage is TRBJ2-1, with TRBD2 matching over 14 bases. The CDR3 bases are TGTGCCAGTACACCTTGGGGACTAGCGGGAGATTTTGAGCAGTTCTTC. It encodes CASTPWGLAGDFEQFF.